What follows are 19 T cell receptor beta chains derived from one specimen sequenced in a study of cytomegalovirus exposure and HLA in healthy donors. Primers for the PCR totalled 60 Vbeta and 13 Jbeta. This table comes from immunoSEQ multiplex PCR, and its TCRdb copy is limited to in-frame clones, with some not included. The profile shows more than 110,000 clones, around 80% of them singletons. Sequenced input: PBMCs. The receptors were sampled from a man in his forties in good health and CMV-seropositive.

The V call is TRBV9, the J call TRBJ2-1, with D maybe TRBD1 (5 bases). CDR3 length: 16 amino acids. Germline CDR1 reads SGDLS; CDR2 reads YYNGEE. V was clipped by 1 base and J by 6 bases, with 17 bases between them. The CDR3 here is CASSVLGVVYGNEQFF. The CDR3 coding sequence is TGTGCCAGCAGCGTACTAGGGGTCGTGTATGGCAATGAGCAGTTCTTC.

The chain is built from TRBV5-1 and TRBJ2-7, with 12 nucleotides matching TRBD2. The CDR3 covers 16 residues. Unmatched junction bases numbered 9, after V lost 4 bases and J lost 4 bases. CDR1 and CDR2 (germline): SGHRS, YFSETQ. The CDR3: CASSDPTSGRNYEQYF. The CDR3 bases are TGCGCCAGCAGCGACCCGACTAGCGGGAGAAATTACGAGCAGTACTTC.

This chain joins TRBV19 and TRBJ1-5; tentative D call: TRBD1 (5 bases). The germline CDR1 and CDR2 sequences are LNHDA and SQIVND (reference sequence). Trimming cost V 7 bases and J 4 bases, with 17 bases left between them. CDR3 length equals 15 residues. The DNA for the CDR3 is TGTGCCAGTACCCCGGTGGCAGGGTCGAATCAGCCCCAGCATTTT. Protein product: CASTPVAGSNQPQHF.

The sample holds one count of this clone. This chain links TRBV9 with TRBJ2-2; D ambiguous. The germline CDR1 and CDR2 sequences are SGDLS and YYNGEE. The CDR3 consists of 16 residues. Trimming shortened V by 0 bases and J by 4 bases, and 13 bases separated the two germline ends. The CDR3 loop reads CASSVVAGTGTGELFF. DNA for the CDR3: TGTGCCAGCAGCGTAGTAGCCGGTACCGGCACCGGGGAGCTGTTTTTT.

This chain uses TRBV19 with TRBJ2-7; 9 nucleotides agree with TRBD2. Germline V gene sequence: CDR1 LNHDA, CDR2 SQIVND (reference sequence). The CDR3 loop spans 15 amino acids. V dropped 7 bases and J dropped 3; count of bases not matched to a gene: 10. CDR3 bases: TGTGCCAGTACGTCGGCGGGAGGGGGAAGCTACGAGCAGTACTTC. It encodes CASTSAGGGSYEQYF.

This chain links TRBV28 with TRBJ1-6; D remains ambiguous. The CDR3 has 14 residues. Trimming removed 5 bases at V and 0 bases at J, with 5 bases between. Germline values: CDR1 MDHEN, CDR2 SYDVKM. The CDR3 bases are TGTGCCAGCAGTCCGAGCTCCTATAATTCACCCCTCCACTTT. It is translated as CASSPSSYNSPLHF.

The chain is built from TRBV6-5 and TRBJ2-5; 8 bases fit TRBD2. Germline V CDR1 and CDR2: MNHEY, SVGAGI. The CDR3 loop spans 15 amino acids. V shed 5 bases and J 2 bases; nucleotides not matched to a gene: 7. CDR3 sequence: CASSHELAEQETQYF. The CDR3 nucleotides read TGTGCCAGCAGTCACGAACTAGCGGAACAAGAGACCCAGTACTTC.

The CDR3 loop reads CASSIWDSRKETQYF. The CDR3 DNA reads TGTGCCAGTAGTATATGGGACAGCCGAAAAGAGACCCAGTACTTC. The chain links TRBV19 to TRBJ2-5; TRBD1 agrees at 7 bases. The V and J ends lost 2 bases and 3 bases, in that order; junction bases with no gene match: 6. CDR1 and CDR2 from the germline V gene are LNHDA and SQIVND (reference sequence). This CDR3 is built from 15 residues. Full variable domain (outside the CDR3, taken from reference TRBV19 and TRBJ2-5): DGGITQSPKYLFRKEGQNVTLSCEQNLNHDAMYWYRQDPGQGLRLIYYSQIVNDFQKGDIAEGYSVSREKKESFPLTVTSAQKNPTAFYLCASSIWDSRKETQYFGPGTRLLVL.

The CDR3 reads CASSPLDTTDTQYF. CDR3 sequence (DNA): TGTGCCAGCAGTCCGCTCGACACCACAGATACGCAGTATTTT. The chain has TRBV6-5 and TRBJ2-3; D not certain. The ends were cut back, 5 bases at V and 2 bases at J, with 11 bases in the middle. Germline-derived CDR1 and CDR2 are MNHEY and SVGAGI. The CDR3 sequence is 14 residues long.

This clone was counted a few times. V usage is TRBV5-1 and J usage is TRBJ1-2, with TRBD1 identical over 8 bases. CDR1 SGHRS and CDR2 YFSETQ come from the germline V gene. V lost 2 bases and J lost 3; bases outside the gene matches: 3. This CDR3 has 14 residues. CDR3 coding DNA: TGCGCCAGCAGCTTCGGACAGGGCGACTATGGCTACACCTTC. As protein: CASSFGQGDYGYTF.

This chain uses TRBV29-1 with TRBJ2-2, with 7 positions matching TRBD1. This CDR3 is built from 14 residues. The V segment lost 5 bases and the J segment 1 base; nucleotides outside the gene matches: 4. Per germline, CDR1 SQVTM and CDR2 ANQGSEA. In DNA form, the CDR3 reads TGCAGCGTTCACACAGGGGTGAACACCGGGGAGCTGTTTTTT. This sequence encodes CSVHTGVNTGELFF.

CDR3 amino acids: CASSTSGGDYNEQFF. CDR3 coding DNA: TGCGCCAGCAGCACTAGCGGGGGGGACTACAATGAGCAGTTCTTC. The V and J genes are TRBV4-1 and TRBJ2-1; TRBD2 matches 13 bases. V was pared by 5 bases and J by 3 bases, with 1 base of the junction left unmatched. Germline-derived CDR1 and CDR2 are MGHRA and YSYEKL. The CDR3 has 15 residues.

V usage is TRBV28 and J usage is TRBJ1-1; TRBD1 matches at 7 bases. Germline CDR1 MDHEN, CDR2 SYDVKM. The CDR3 extends over 15 amino acids. V lost 7 bases and J lost 2; bases outside the gene matches: 10. CDR3 in DNA: TGTGCCAGCACCACATGGGGGGACAGCAACACTGAAGCTTTCTTT. Translation gives CASTTWGDSNTEAFF.

The rearrangement links TRBV19 to TRBJ2-5, with TRBD2 matching 8 bases. V was pared by 1 base and J by 4 bases, with 8 bases of the junction left unmatched. The germline gives CDR1 LNHDA, CDR2 SQIVND (reference sequence). The CDR3 totals 16 residues. The CDR3 region is CASSIGASGRTETQYF. The DNA for the CDR3 is TGTGCCAGTAGTATAGGAGCCAGCGGGAGAACAGAGACCCAGTACTTC.

The chain couples TRBV6-1 to TRBJ1-5; D remains ambiguous. Trimming took 6 bases from V and 4 from J, leaving 13 bases between them. Germline lookup yields CDR1 MNHNS and CDR2 SASEGT. The CDR3 covers 14 residues. In DNA, the CDR3 is TGTGCCAGCAGGAGGGAGGGTCGAAATCAGCCCCAGCATTTT. Protein sequence: CASRREGRNQPQHF.

In DNA form, the CDR3 reads TGTGCCAGCAGCCCAACAAACACGGGTACGAACACTGAAGCTTTCTTT. Protein product: CASSPTNTGTNTEAFF. The chain links TRBV9 to TRBJ1-1; D remains ambiguous. Germline CDR1 reads SGDLS; CDR2 reads YYNGEE. CDR3 length: 16 residues. Trimming took 4 bases from V and 1 from J, leaving 17 bases between them.

This clone was picked up one time. The V call is TRBV5-8, the J call TRBJ2-1; 7 bases map to TRBD2. The germline CDR1 and CDR2 sequences are SGHTS and YDEGEE. The CDR3 covers 16 residues. J gave up 3 bases and V 2 bases, and 8 bases lay outside the gene matches. The CDR3 spells CASSFEKRGYYNEQFF. The CDR3 region has the DNA TGTGCCAGCAGCTTTGAAAAGCGGGGCTACTACAATGAGCAGTTCTTC.

CDR3 protein: CASSVQGAYNEKLFF. DNA of the CDR3: TGTGCCAGCAGTGTCCAGGGGGCATACAATGAAAAACTGTTTTTT. V gene TRBV6-1 combines with J gene TRBJ1-4; 8 nucleotides match TRBD1. Germline V lookup: CDR1 MNHNS, CDR2 SASEGT. This CDR3 contains 15 residues. J was trimmed by 5 bases and V by 4 bases; bases with no gene match: 6.

The genes are TRBV7-9 and TRBJ1-4, with TRBD1 matching over 9 bases. The J segment lost 5 bases and the V segment lost 0 bases, leaving 4 bases of the junction unmatched. The CDR3 loop spans 16 amino acids. Germline CDR1 and CDR2: SEHNR and FQNEAQ (reference sequence). The CDR3 region is CASSLAMGTGNEKLFF. DNA of the CDR3: TGTGCCAGCAGCTTAGCGATGGGGACAGGGAATGAAAAACTGTTTTTT.